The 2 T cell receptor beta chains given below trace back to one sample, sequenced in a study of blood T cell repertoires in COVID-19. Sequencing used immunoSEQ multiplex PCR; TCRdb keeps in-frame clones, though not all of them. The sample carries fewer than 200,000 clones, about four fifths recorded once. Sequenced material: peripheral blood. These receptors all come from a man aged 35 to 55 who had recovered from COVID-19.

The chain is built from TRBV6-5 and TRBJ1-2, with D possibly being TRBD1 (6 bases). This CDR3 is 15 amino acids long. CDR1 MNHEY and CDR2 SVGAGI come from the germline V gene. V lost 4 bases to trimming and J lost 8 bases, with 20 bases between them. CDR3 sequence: CASSFSTGISGGYTF. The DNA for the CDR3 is TGTGCCAGCAGTTTTTCGACAGGCATCTCGGGGGGCTACACCTTC.

The CDR3 protein is CASSDGTGGVYEQYF. The CDR3 coding sequence is TGTGCCAGCAGTGACGGGACAGGGGGAGTCTACGAGCAGTACTTC. This rearrangement joins TRBV6-1 to TRBJ2-7; TRBD1 aligns across 11 bases. The ends lost 3 bases at V and 3 bases at J; junction bases unmatched: 4. Germline values: CDR1 MNHNS, CDR2 SASEGT. The CDR3 has 15 residues.